The subject of this entry is one TCR beta chain. Its antigen is unknown. Base qualities are missing; no much larger clone stands one base away. Here V drops 1 base and J drops 3 bases, and the junction holds 8 bases not matched to any gene. Measured from the cysteine to the phenylalanine, the CDR3 is 16 residues long. The retained sequence is limited to the CDR3, 48 bases, with the frame set at the first base. CDR1 and CDR2 are drawn from the germline V gene (reference sequence): SGHAT, FQDESV. Receptors were amplified or captured by PCR. The reads were generated on an Illumina HiSeq 4000. High-throughput sequencing was used to profile the TCR beta-chain CDR3 region of each patient. Per the source publication's procedure: The researchers built a classifier to tell apart papillary thyroid cancer patients with distant metastasis, based on CDR3 differences among clinicopathological groups. The Shannon index was used to measure repertoire diversity, and the Morisita-Horn index was used to measure how similar tumor and blood repertoires were. The public reads were run again by TCRdb, first through fastp at Q25 and then through MiXCR, and only productive beta chains were kept. Here the V and J calls rest on TCRdb's processing, not on the authors' analysis. The table for this sample lists about 21,000 clones; approximately 30% of them were counted only once. The top ten hold 13% to 15% of the sample.

Before undergoing thyroid surgery, none of the patients had been given any kind of treatment. Using T-cell receptor beta sequencing, the study looked back at clinical samples from patients collected from 2012 to 2018. This specimen comes from a study of metastatic and nonmetastatic thyroid tumors (dated by TCRdb to 2018 to 2021). Some background on the complete study: The researchers compared repertoires between peripheral blood samples and tumor or nodule tissue samples from patients with malignant or benign thyroid disease. Study-wide findings and limitations: In both blood and tumor samples, TCR beta diversity was reported to be significantly higher in malignant tumors than in benign nodules.

This chain joins TRBV11-1 to TRBJ2-7, and TRBD1 aligns with 8 junction nucleotides. This clonotype was sampled from a female donor with papillary thyroid cancer or a benign thyroid nodule (not recorded which). Some clones in this sample may be carry-over from other donors' samples. The sample consisted of blood. CDR3 region: CASSLVPGQGFYEQYF. In nucleotide form, the sequence is TGTGCCAGCAGCTTAGTCCCAGGACAGGGCTTCTACGAGCAGTACTTC.